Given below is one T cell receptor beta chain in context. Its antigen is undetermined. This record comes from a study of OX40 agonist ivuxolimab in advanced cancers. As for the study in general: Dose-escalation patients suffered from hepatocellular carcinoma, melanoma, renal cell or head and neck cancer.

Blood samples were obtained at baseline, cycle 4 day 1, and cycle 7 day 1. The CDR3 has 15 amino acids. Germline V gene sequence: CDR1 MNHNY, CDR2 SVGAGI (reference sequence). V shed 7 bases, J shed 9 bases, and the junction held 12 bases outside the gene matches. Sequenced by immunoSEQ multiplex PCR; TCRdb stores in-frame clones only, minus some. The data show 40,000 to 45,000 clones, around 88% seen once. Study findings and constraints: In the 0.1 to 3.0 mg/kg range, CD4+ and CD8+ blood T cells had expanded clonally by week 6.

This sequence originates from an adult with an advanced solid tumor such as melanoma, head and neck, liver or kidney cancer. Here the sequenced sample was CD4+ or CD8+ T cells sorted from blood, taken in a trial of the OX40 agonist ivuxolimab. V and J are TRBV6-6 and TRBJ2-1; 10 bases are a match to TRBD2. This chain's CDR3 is CASTPSSGGLVEQFF. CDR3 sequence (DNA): TGTGCCAGCACTCCCTCTAGCGGGGGTTTGGTTGAGCAGTTCTTC.